These T cell receptor beta chains were read from a single sample in a study of lymphopenia after photon versus proton radiotherapy. Assay used: immunoSEQ multiplex PCR; TCRdb lists only in-frame clones, some missing. The sample lists 75,000 to 95,000 clones, around four fifths occurring once. Sequenced material: peripheral blood, taken from a patient treated with proton-based radiotherapy. The receptors derive from a man aged 55-75 years with pancreatic cancer. The CDR3 runs from the conserved cysteine through the conserved F or W. Fields, in order: V gene, clone size, CDR3 protein. A clone size is listed for some rows: how often the clone was seen (once, few, many), or a class if it is expanded.

v_call: TRBV20-1; clone_size: -; cdr3_aa: CSARGLYGYTF
v_call: TRBV18; clone_size: -; cdr3_aa: CASSPGSYEQYF
v_call: TRBV27; clone_size: -; cdr3_aa: CASSPGTGHGQPQHF
v_call: TRBV28; clone_size: -; cdr3_aa: CASSSPRQGDEQFF
v_call: TRBV7-9; clone_size: -; cdr3_aa: CASSLDSPNEKLFF
v_call: TRBV16; clone_size: -; cdr3_aa: CASSPQVEGRKFF
v_call: TRBV19; clone_size: -; cdr3_aa: CASSIDPGLGVDQPQHF
v_call: TRBV18; clone_size: -; cdr3_aa: CASSPQGAVYNEQFF
v_call: TRBV25-1; clone_size: once; cdr3_aa: CASSDPHRLAAYF
v_call: TRBV7-9; clone_size: -; cdr3_aa: CASSSGLADYEQYF
v_call: TRBV9; clone_size: -; cdr3_aa: CASSSSPQETQYF
v_call: TRBV14; clone_size: -; cdr3_aa: CASSQDGDRNNEQFF
v_call: TRBV4-1; clone_size: few; cdr3_aa: CASSQLPQAGGRISSYEQYF
v_call: TRBV7-3; clone_size: -; cdr3_aa: CASRQGASGYGYTF
v_call: TRBV2; clone_size: -; cdr3_aa: CASKTGPGSGNTIYF
v_call: TRBV30; clone_size: -; cdr3_aa: CAWRGLGLPHTGELFF
v_call: TRBV28; clone_size: -; cdr3_aa: CASLRRDLNTGELFF
v_call: TRBV29-1; clone_size: -; cdr3_aa: CSGFNVGEKLFF
v_call: TRBV9; clone_size: once; cdr3_aa: CASSPRDSGGAYTQYF
v_call: TRBV6-5; clone_size: once; cdr3_aa: CASRDHGGLTDTQYF
v_call: TRBV5-1; clone_size: -; cdr3_aa: CASSAVFSNYGYTF
v_call: TRBV10-3; clone_size: -; cdr3_aa: CAISDKVGNTIYF
v_call: TRBV18; clone_size: -; cdr3_aa: CASSPRDRAYEQYF
v_call: TRBV7-7; clone_size: once; cdr3_aa: CASSLVGRGELFF
v_call: TRBV7-2; clone_size: once; cdr3_aa: CASSSRLAGSPEQFF
v_call: TRBV5-4; clone_size: -; cdr3_aa: CASSPVTLGTGELFF
v_call: TRBV4-3; clone_size: -; cdr3_aa: CASSQGLAYEQYF
v_call: TRBV19; clone_size: -; cdr3_aa: CASSTTSEGLPIGTQYF
v_call: TRBV7-2; clone_size: -; cdr3_aa: CASSLAQIATNEKLFF
v_call: TRBV5-1; clone_size: few; cdr3_aa: CASSQHPSDGGEVYEQYF
v_call: TRBV6-5; clone_size: -; cdr3_aa: CASSYGGRGYNEQFF
v_call: TRBV6-1; clone_size: -; cdr3_aa: CASSITGHSYEQYF